One sample yielded the 27 T cell receptor beta chains listed below, sequenced in a study of Ad26.COV2.S vaccination and SARS-CoV-2 variants. Clones were read by immunoSEQ multiplex PCR, and TCRdb kept only the in-frame ones, dropping some. Among around 350,000 clones listed, 92% were seen once. This specimen consisted of peripheral blood, obtained after recovery from COVID-19. These receptors were collected from a human donor who had recovered from COVID-19.

The V gene is TRBV9, the J gene TRBJ1-5; TRBD1 aligns across 7 bases. The germline gives CDR1 SGDLS, CDR2 YYNGEE. The CDR3 covers 13 residues. The J segment lost 6 bases and the V segment lost 4 bases, leaving 4 bases of the junction unmatched. The CDR3 reads CASSSRQGQPQHF. In nucleotides, the CDR3 is TGTGCCAGCAGCAGCCGACAGGGTCAGCCCCAGCATTTT.

The J gene is TRBJ2-6, the V gene TRBV2, with D possibly matching TRBD2 (7 bases). Between the trimmed V and J ends, which lost 6 bases and 4 bases, there was a span of 13 bases. The germline V gene has CDR1 SNHLY and CDR2 FYNNEI. This CDR3 region has 15 residues. The CDR3 loop is CASRGGVRGANVLTF. The CDR3 DNA follows: TGTGCCAGCAGAGGGGGGGTGAGAGGGGCCAACGTCCTGACTTTC. The whole variable domain, remainder taken from reference TRBV2 and TRBJ2-6, is EPEVTQTPSHQVTQMGQEVILRCVPISNHLYFYWYRQILGQKVEFLVSFYNNEISEKSEIFDDQFSVERPDGSNFTLKIRSTKLEDSAMYFCASRGGVRGANVLTFGAGSRLTVL.

The chain joins TRBV6-2 or TRBV6-3 to TRBJ2-7; no firm D call. Germline assignment: CDR1 MNHEY and CDR2 SVGEGT. The CDR3 spans 12 residues. V was cut by 5 bases and J by 3 bases, with 8 bases left in between. In DNA, the CDR3 is TGTGCCAGCAGTCGACTGTACTACGAGCAGTACTTC. Protein: CASSRLYYEQYF.

The chain combines TRBV4-3 with TRBJ2-5; D ambiguous. Looked up from germline, CDR1 is LGHNA and CDR2 is YSLEER. V was clipped by 0 bases and J by 5 bases, with 13 bases between them. The CDR3 consists of 15 residues. The CDR3 sequence: CASSQDFGSWETQYF. CDR3 nucleotides: TGCGCCAGCAGCCAAGATTTCGGGTCTTGGGAGACCCAGTACTTC.

The genes are TRBV3-1 (or the pseudogene TRBV3-2) and TRBJ1-4, with no clear D. The V end was cut by 3 bases, the J end by 4 bases, with 15 bases between. CDR1 is LGHDT and CDR2 is YNNKEL in the germline V gene (reference sequence). The CDR3 has 16 residues. CDR3 residues: CASSQGWSSGNEKLFF. CDR3 nucleotides: TGTGCCAGCAGCCAGGGGTGGAGCTCCGGTAATGAAAAACTGTTTTTT.

The gene calls are TRBV19 and TRBJ1-3; no clear D. CDR3 length equals 13 residues. V lost 6 bases and J 0 bases, leaving 6 bases between the germline ends. Per germline, CDR1 LNHDA and CDR2 SQIVND (reference sequence). The CDR3 loop is CASRMDSGNTIYF. DNA for the CDR3: TGTGCCAGTAGGATGGACTCTGGAAACACCATATATTTT.

The J gene is TRBJ2-1, the V gene TRBV6-5; tentative D call: TRBD2 (7 bases). CDR3 length: 16 residues. CDR1 MNHEY and CDR2 SVGAGI come from the germline V gene. The V end was cut by 2 bases, the J end by 7 bases, with 18 bases between. CDR3 in DNA: TGTGCCAGCAGTTACCGGTGGGGGGGCGCCGGAAATGAGCAGTTCTTC. Protein: CASSYRWGGAGNEQFF.

V usage is TRBV4-2 and J usage is TRBJ2-7; D is ambiguous. Germline V gene sequence: CDR1 LGHNA, CDR2 YNFKEQ. The germline V and J ends were trimmed by 0 bases and 3 bases, with 21 bases remaining between them. This CDR3 is 18 amino acids long. CDR3 protein: CASSQDTDGAGMGYEQYF. The DNA for the CDR3 is TGTGCCAGCAGCCAAGATACTGATGGTGCAGGAATGGGCTACGAGCAGTACTTC.

V gene TRBV5-8 combines with J gene TRBJ2-1, with TRBD1 matching over 12 bases. Germline CDR1 is SGHTS and CDR2 is YDEGEE. This CDR3 contains 16 residues. J lost 8 bases, V lost 0 bases, and 6 bases had no gene match. The CDR3 region is CASSLEGTGGVDEQFF. CDR3 coding DNA: TGTGCCAGCAGCTTGGAAGGGACAGGGGGCGTCGATGAGCAGTTCTTC.

The gene calls are TRBV27 and TRBJ2-1; D gene uncertain. This CDR3 has 13 amino acids. V lost 4 bases and J 7 bases, leaving 11 bases between the germline ends. In germline, CDR1 is MNHEY, CDR2 SMNVEV (reference sequence). CDR3 DNA: TGTGCCAGCAGTTCTTATAGCCCGAATGAGCAGTTCTTC. Its protein is CASSSYSPNEQFF.

Points on this clone: Other DNA sequences in the same sample also yield this CDR3. The V gene is TRBV5-1, the J gene TRBJ2-1; TRBD2 agrees at 10 bases. Germline CDR1 reads SGHRS; CDR2 reads YFSETQ. Losses at the gene ends were 3 bases for V and 2 bases for J; bases not matched to a gene: 2. The CDR3 totals 15 residues. CDR3 in DNA: TGCGCCAGCAGCTCTCTAGCGGGGGCCTACAATGAGCAGTTCTTC. This encodes CASSSLAGAYNEQFF.

CDR3 in DNA: TGTGCCAGCAGTGACTCAGGAAGCGAGAGGGGCTACACCTTC. Translation gives CASSDSGSERGYTF. This chain uses TRBV6-4 with TRBJ1-2; D is unclear. V dropped 0 bases and J dropped 8 bases, with 13 bases sitting between them. The CDR3 totals 14 residues. Germline CDR1 is MRHNA and CDR2 is SNTAGT.

The chain combines TRBV2 with TRBJ1-2, with 8 bases lining up with TRBD1. After removal of 4 bases from V and 8 bases from J, the junction contained 9 bases not matched to a gene. Germline V gives CDR1 SNHLY, CDR2 FYNNEI. The CDR3 totals 14 residues. CDR3 in amino acids: CASSVNTGGGGYTF. For the CDR3, the DNA is TGTGCCAGCAGTGTAAATACAGGGGGAGGAGGCTACACCTTC.

This sequence joins TRBV27 and TRBJ2-7, with TRBD1 matching over 7 bases. The length of the CDR3 is 13 residues. V lost 6 bases, J lost 3 bases, and 5 bases stayed unmatched. CDR1 is MNHEY and CDR2 is SMNVEV in the germline V gene (reference sequence). The CDR3 loop is CASRDRENYEQYF. The DNA for the CDR3 is TGTGCCAGCAGAGACAGGGAAAACTACGAGCAGTACTTC.

The chain joins TRBV6-5 to TRBJ2-7, with 9 bases fitting TRBD1. There are 13 residues in the CDR3. Germline lookup yields CDR1 MNHEY and CDR2 SVGAGI. J gave up 4 bases and V 8 bases, and 6 bases lay outside the gene matches. The CDR3 bases are TGTGCCAGCGTGGACAGGGGAACGTACGAGCAGTACTTC. Encoded protein: CASVDRGTYEQYF.

The rearrangement joins TRBV10-3 to TRBJ1-1; 7 nucleotides line up with TRBD1. Germline V gene sequence: CDR1 ENHRY, CDR2 SYGVKD. V dropped 4 bases and J dropped 8; count of bases not matched to a gene: 10. The CDR3 is made up of 14 amino acids. The CDR3, as DNA: TGTGCCATCAGTGCGGGACAGTCGGCGAGAGAAGCTTTCTTT. Encoded protein: CAISAGQSAREAFF.

The chain links TRBV3-1 (or the pseudogene TRBV3-2) to TRBJ2-7; 7 bases match TRBD2. With V trimmed by 0 bases and J by 3 bases, 8 bases remained unmatched. Germline values: CDR1 LGHDT, CDR2 YNNKEL (reference sequence). This CDR3 is built from 16 residues. The CDR3, as DNA: TGTGCCAGCAGCCAAGAGGGCCAGCGGGGAGGCTACGAGCAGTACTTC. Encoded protein: CASSQEGQRGGYEQYF.

The gene calls are TRBV19 and TRBJ1-3; D is perhaps TRBD1 (5 bases). Trimming pared 6 bases from V and 0 bases from J, leaving 21 bases between. Per germline, CDR1 LNHDA and CDR2 SQIVND (reference sequence). The CDR3 is 18 amino acids. The CDR3 nucleotides are TGTGCCAGTAGCCCTACCGGGACGACGGGCAGCTCTGGAAACACCATATATTTT. Its translation is CASSPTGTTGSSGNTIYF.

The chain recombines TRBV5-1 with TRBJ2-3; D might be TRBD2 (7 bases). The CDR3 runs 16 residues. V dropped 1 base and J dropped 8 bases, with 20 bases sitting between them. The germline gives CDR1 SGHRS, CDR2 YFSETQ. This CDR3 reads CASSLWGGVQDRTQYF. CDR3 coding DNA: TGCGCCAGCAGCTTGTGGGGGGGCGTTCAAGATCGTACGCAGTATTTT.

The chain links TRBV5-6 to TRBJ1-1; 7 positions match TRBD1. J was trimmed by 5 bases and V by 0 bases; bases with no gene match: 10. Germline V CDR1 and CDR2: SGHDT, YYEEEE. This CDR3 is built from 16 residues. The CDR3 spells CASSLEIDRAGTEAFF. Written as DNA, the CDR3 is TGTGCCAGCAGCTTGGAGATCGACAGGGCTGGGACTGAAGCTTTCTTT.

The V gene is TRBV6-4, the J gene TRBJ2-3, with D tentatively TRBD1 (6 bases). The V gene lost 4 bases and the J gene lost 3 bases, with 11 bases spanning the gap. Germline V lookup: CDR1 MRHNA, CDR2 SNTAGT. The CDR3 spans 14 residues. The DNA of the CDR3 is TGTGCCAGCAGTGCCCGAGGGGGAACAGATACGCAGTATTTT. This codes for CASSARGGTDTQYF.

The rearrangement joins TRBV4-1 to TRBJ2-1; the D is unclear. CDR1 and CDR2 (germline): MGHRA, YSYEKL. V lost 6 bases and J 4 bases, leaving 13 bases between the germline ends. The CDR3 has 14 residues. This CDR3 reads CASSPLPTYNEQFF. The CDR3, as DNA: TGCGCCAGCAGTCCCCTCCCCACATACAATGAGCAGTTCTTC.

The chain combines TRBV27 with TRBJ1-2; D is possibly TRBD1 (6 bases). Trimming removed 6 bases at V and 2 bases at J, with 22 bases between. Germline V gives CDR1 MNHEY, CDR2 SMNVEV (reference sequence). The CDR3 has 17 residues. CDR3 DNA sequence: TGTGCCAGCAGGGCACCGGGACAACGAAGACTAAACTATGGCTACACCTTC. This sequence encodes CASRAPGQRRLNYGYTF.

The chain employs TRBV15 and TRBJ2-5, with D maybe TRBD1 (6 bases). CDR3 length equals 16 residues. Germline V gene data show CDR1 as LNHNV and CDR2 as YYDKDF (reference sequence). V was shortened by 1 base and J by 5 bases, with 17 bases between the two germline ends. CDR3 residues: CATSRVAGALGETQYF. CDR3 in DNA: TGTGCCACCAGCAGAGTGGCAGGGGCGCTGGGGGAGACCCAGTACTTC.

The chain is built from TRBV20-1 and TRBJ1-2; D uncertain. CDR3 length equals 14 residues. V was shortened by 3 bases and J by 6 bases, with 17 bases between the two germline ends. CDR1 is DFQATT and CDR2 is SNEGSKA in the germline V gene (reference sequence). The CDR3, as DNA: TGCAGTGCTAGTTCTCCGATGCCAAGCGATGGCTACACCTTC. Translated, it gives CSASSPMPSDGYTF.

This rearrangement joins TRBV27 to TRBJ1-1; 7 bases are a match to TRBD1. The CDR3 covers 14 residues. The junction had 7 bases not matched to a gene; V was cut back by 5 bases and J by 4 bases. From germline, CDR1 is MNHEY and CDR2 SMNVEV (reference sequence). In nucleotides, the CDR3 is TGTGCCAGCAGTCTCGACAGGGTAGCCACTGAAGCTTTCTTT. Residues: CASSLDRVATEAFF.

This chain uses TRBV9 with TRBJ2-3; D remains ambiguous. Between the trimmed V and J ends, which lost 4 bases and 1 base, there was a span of 10 bases. Germline V CDR1 and CDR2: SGDLS, YYNGEE. CDR3 size: 14 residues. CDR3 in DNA: TGTGCCAGCAGCCCCAGTACAGGCACAGATACGCAGTATTTT. Amino acid sequence: CASSPSTGTDTQYF.